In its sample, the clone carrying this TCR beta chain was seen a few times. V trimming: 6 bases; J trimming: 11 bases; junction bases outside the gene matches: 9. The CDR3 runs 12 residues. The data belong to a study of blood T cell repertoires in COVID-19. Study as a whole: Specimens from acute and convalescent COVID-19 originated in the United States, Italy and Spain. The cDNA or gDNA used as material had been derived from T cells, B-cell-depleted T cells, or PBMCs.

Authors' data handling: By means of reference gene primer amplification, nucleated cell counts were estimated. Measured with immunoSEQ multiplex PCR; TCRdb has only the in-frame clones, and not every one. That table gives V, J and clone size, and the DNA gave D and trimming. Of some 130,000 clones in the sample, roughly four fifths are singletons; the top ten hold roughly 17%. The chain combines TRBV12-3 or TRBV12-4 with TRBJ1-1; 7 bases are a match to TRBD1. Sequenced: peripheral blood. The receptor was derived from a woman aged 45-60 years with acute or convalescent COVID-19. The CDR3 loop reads CASSRGLGAAFF. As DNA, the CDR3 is TGTGCCAGCAGCAGGGGGTTGGGTGCGGCTTTCTTT.